This TCR beta chain emerged from a study of patients and donors after allogeneic stem cell transplantation (dated by TCRdb to 2020 to 2022). On this clonotype: Its antigen remains unidentified. No much larger clonotype is one base removed from it; base qualities were not supplied.

From cysteine to phenylalanine, the CDR3 is 15 amino acids long. This entry keeps only the CDR3 DNA: 45 bases, framed from base 1. A distance of 17 bases separates the germline ends of V and J, which lose 4 bases and 4 bases respectively. According to the germline V gene, CDR1 reads SGHRS and CDR2 reads YFSETQ. Receptor amplification or capture employed RT-PCR. The run used a NextSeq 550. Using fastp at Q25 and MiXCR, TCRdb reprocessed the public reads and kept productive beta chains. For every CDR3 protein sequence, its rows merge into one entry that carries the most common genes and DNA. In this sample the table shows about 960,000 distinct CDR3 sequences, roughly 17% of which occur a single time. The ten top clones hold approximately 5.9% of the sample.

The origin of this receptor is a human donor who was either an allogeneic HSCT recipient or a stem cell or donor lymphocyte infusion donor (not recorded which). It is not recorded whose cells these are; they may come from a transplant donor. The chain was built from TRBV5-1 and TRBJ1-1, with TRBD1 perhaps the D gene, on 6 matching bases. Sample: blood, either unsorted or a sorted T cell fraction (not recorded which). The nucleotide sequence reads as follows: TGCGCCAGCAGCGACCAAGCAGGGGTTAGCACTGAAGCTTTCTTT. Its protein reads: CASSDQAGVSTEAFF.